This TCR beta chain was found in a study of blood T cell repertoires in COVID-19. CDR1 is MNHEY and CDR2 is SMNVEV in the germline V gene (reference sequence). The CDR3 covers 13 residues. Trimming took 8 bases from V and 4 from J, leaving 12 bases between them. Sequencing used immunoSEQ multiplex PCR; TCRdb keeps in-frame clones, though not all of them. The sample yields hundreds of thousands of clones, 70% to 90% seen once. Sample: PBMCs or T cells enriched from blood (not recorded which). The sequence came from a woman aged 18-29 years with acute COVID-19. The chain is built from TRBV27 and TRBJ1-5; no reliable D call. As DNA, the CDR3 is TGTGCCAGCGGGAGGAGGGAGAATCAGCCCCAGCATTTT. Amino acid sequence: CASGRRENQPQHF.